This T cell receptor beta chain originates from a study of blood T cell repertoires in COVID-19. Study-wide context: PBMCs, B-cell-depleted T cells, or T cells were the source of the cDNA or gDNA that made up the material.

Unmatched junction bases numbered 11, after V lost 0 bases and J lost 4 bases. CDR3 size: 17 residues. Germline V lookup: CDR1 LGHDT, CDR2 YNNKEL (reference sequence). In the original analysis: For nucleated cells, counts were estimated from reference gene primer amplification. TCRdb's table, derived via immunoSEQ multiplex PCR, lists solely in-frame clones and lacks some. The V and J calls and clone size were taken over from that table, and D and trimming were inferred from the DNA. The sample lists tens of thousands of clones, about 86% seen once, with roughly 8.1% in the top ten. This chain joins TRBV3-1 (or the pseudogene TRBV3-2) and TRBJ2-7, with 8 bases fitting TRBD2. Sequencing was done on a sample of peripheral blood. This TCR came from a woman between 65 and 79 years old with acute or convalescent COVID-19. The CDR3 sequence: CASSQDANGRDPYEQYF. The CDR3 DNA reads TGTGCCAGCAGCCAAGATGCAAACGGGAGGGACCCTTACGAGCAGTACTTC.